This T cell receptor beta chain was sequenced during a study of T cells after yellow fever vaccination. Generation of TCR cDNA used 5'RACE template switching (which added a universal primer site and UMIs). TCRdb fed the 5' RACE reads into MiXCR, producing one record per CDR3 protein. The table lists hundreds of thousands of distinct CDR3 sequences, approximately 8% of them singletons. With regard to this clonotype: Antigen specificity is unknown.

Points from the study as a whole: The presence of abundant clonotypes contaminating from the bulk population was possible in FACS-sorted repertoires. When the response was secondary, it was weaker but reached its peak faster, day 5 versus 15.

The sample in question was PBMCs, obtained about 49 days after the first yellow fever vaccination. This clonotype was sampled from a man in his late teens or twenties who received the YFV17D yellow fever vaccine.

Written as DNA, the CDR3 is TGCAGTGCTAGCCAAGGGACTGGATACGAGCAGTACTTC. Translated, it gives CSASQGTGYEQYF. The chain combines TRBV20-1 with TRBJ2-7; tentative D call: TRBD2 (6 bases). CDR3 length equals 13 residues. Germline CDR1 reads DFQATT; CDR2 reads SNEGSKA (reference sequence). V was clipped by 3 bases and J by 4 bases, with 13 bases between them.